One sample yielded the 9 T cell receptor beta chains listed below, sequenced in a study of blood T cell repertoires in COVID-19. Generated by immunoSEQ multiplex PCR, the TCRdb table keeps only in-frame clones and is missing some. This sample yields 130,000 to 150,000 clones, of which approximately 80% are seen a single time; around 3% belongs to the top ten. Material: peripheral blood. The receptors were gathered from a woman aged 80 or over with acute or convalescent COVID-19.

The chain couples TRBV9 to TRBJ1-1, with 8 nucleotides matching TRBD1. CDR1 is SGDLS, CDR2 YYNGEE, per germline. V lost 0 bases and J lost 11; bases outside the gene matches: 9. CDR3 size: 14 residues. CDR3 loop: CASSVGGQGANAFF. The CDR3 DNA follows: TGTGCCAGCAGCGTAGGTGGCCAGGGGGCGAACGCTTTCTTT.

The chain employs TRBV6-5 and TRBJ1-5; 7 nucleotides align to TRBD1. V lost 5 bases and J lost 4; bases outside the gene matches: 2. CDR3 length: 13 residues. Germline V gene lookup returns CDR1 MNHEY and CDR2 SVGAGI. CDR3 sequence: CASSTTGNQPQHF. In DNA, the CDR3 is TGTGCCAGCAGTACGACAGGGAATCAGCCCCAGCATTTT.

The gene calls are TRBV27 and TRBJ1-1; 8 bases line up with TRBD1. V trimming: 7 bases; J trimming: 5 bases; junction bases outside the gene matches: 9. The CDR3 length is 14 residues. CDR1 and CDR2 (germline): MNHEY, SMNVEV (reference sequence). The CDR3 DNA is TGTGCCAGCATCCAAGGACAGGGTGGAACTGAAGCTTTCTTT. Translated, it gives CASIQGQGGTEAFF.

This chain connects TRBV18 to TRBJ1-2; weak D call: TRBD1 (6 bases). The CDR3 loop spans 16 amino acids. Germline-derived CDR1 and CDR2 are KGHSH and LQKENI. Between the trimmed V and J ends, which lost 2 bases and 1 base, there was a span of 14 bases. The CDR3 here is CASSPEMGHGNYGYTF. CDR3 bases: TGTGCCAGCTCACCAGAAATGGGACACGGTAACTATGGCTACACCTTC.

CDR3 nucleotide sequence: TGTGCCAGCAGCTTCGCCGGGACTCTGGAAGAGACCCAGTACTTC. It is translated as CASSFAGTLEETQYF. The chain has TRBV7-2 and TRBJ2-5; TRBD2 might be the D (6 bases). The CDR3 sequence is 15 residues long. Trimming removed 3 bases from V and 3 bases from J, with 14 bases in between. Germline lookup yields CDR1 SGHTA and CDR2 FQGNSA.

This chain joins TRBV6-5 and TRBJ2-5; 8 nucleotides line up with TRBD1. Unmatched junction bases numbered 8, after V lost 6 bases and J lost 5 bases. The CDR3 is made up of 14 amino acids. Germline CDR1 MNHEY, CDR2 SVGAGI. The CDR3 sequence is CASRDQGAGETQYF. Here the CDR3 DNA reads TGTGCCAGCAGGGATCAGGGGGCCGGGGAGACCCAGTACTTC.

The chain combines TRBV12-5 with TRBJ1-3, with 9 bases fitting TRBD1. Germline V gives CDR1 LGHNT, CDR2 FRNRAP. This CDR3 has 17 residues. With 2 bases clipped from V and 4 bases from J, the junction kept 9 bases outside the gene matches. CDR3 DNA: TGTGCTAGTGGTTTGACGAGGGGACAGGGAGGGGGAAACACCATATATTTT. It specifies CASGLTRGQGGGNTIYF.

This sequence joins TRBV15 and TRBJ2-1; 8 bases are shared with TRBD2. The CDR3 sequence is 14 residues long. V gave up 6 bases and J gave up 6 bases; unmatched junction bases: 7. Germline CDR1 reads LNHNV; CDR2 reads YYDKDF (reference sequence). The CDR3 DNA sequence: TGTGCCACCAGGGGACGGGGGGGTCTCAATGAGCAGTTCTTC. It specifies CATRGRGGLNEQFF.

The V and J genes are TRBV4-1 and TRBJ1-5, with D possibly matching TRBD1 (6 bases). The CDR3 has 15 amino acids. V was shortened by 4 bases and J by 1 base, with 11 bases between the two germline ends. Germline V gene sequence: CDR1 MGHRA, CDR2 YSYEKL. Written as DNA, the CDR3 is TGCGCCAGCAGCCCCGGGACACTCAGCAATCAGCCCCAGCATTTT. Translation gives CASSPGTLSNQPQHF.